Presented here are 6 T cell receptor beta chains from one specimen sequenced in a study of cytomegalovirus exposure and HLA in healthy donors. Both 60 Vbeta primers and 13 Jbeta primers went into the PCR. Profiling relied on immunoSEQ multiplex PCR, and the TCRdb table lists in-frame clones only, not all of them. The sample yields about 130,000 clones, more than 75% seen once. Sequencing was carried out using PBMCs. The receptors originated from a male donor in good health and CMV-seronegative.

This chain links TRBV9 with TRBJ2-1; tentatively, D is TRBD2 (5 bases). Trimming stripped 0 bases from V and 6 bases from J, with 10 bases between. Germline V CDR1 and CDR2: SGDLS, YYNGEE. The CDR3 contains 14 residues. The CDR3 nucleotides read TGTGCCAGCAGCGTAGCGGCCGGGGTCAATGAGCAGTTCTTC. Its translation is CASSVAAGVNEQFF.

The gene calls are TRBV30 and TRBJ1-6; D perhaps matches TRBD1 (6 bases). Trimming shortened V by 5 bases and J by 0 bases, and 14 bases separated the two germline ends. The germline CDR1 and CDR2 sequences are GTSNPN and SVGIG (reference sequence). This CDR3 has 16 residues. The CDR3 protein is CAWGYRVGSYNSPLHF. The CDR3 region has the DNA TGTGCCTGGGGCTACAGGGTCGGCTCCTATAATTCACCCCTCCACTTT.

The V gene is TRBV18, the J gene TRBJ1-5; weak D call: TRBD1 (6 bases). V shed 1 base and J shed 0 bases, with 7 bases lying between them. This CDR3 is 15 amino acids long. Germline V lookup: CDR1 KGHSH, CDR2 LQKENI. CDR3 coding DNA: TGTGCCAGCTCACCACAACAGGGTAGCAATCAGCCCCAGCATTTT. It codes for CASSPQQGSNQPQHF. The full variable domain, with the rest looked up from reference TRBV18 and TRBJ1-5, is NAGVMQNPRHLVRRRGQEARLRCSPMKGHSHVYWYRQLPEEGLKFMVYLQKENIIDESGMPKERFSAEFPKEGPSILRIQQVVRGDSAAYFCASSPQQGSNQPQHFGDGTRLSIL.

This clone was observed once. CDR3 DNA sequence: TGTGCCAGCAGCTTCGGGGGTGGGGCTGAAGCTTTCTTT. Translated, it gives CASSFGGGAEAFF. The chain recombines TRBV7-6 with TRBJ1-1, with D maybe TRBD1 (5 bases). Trimming left V 3 bases short and J 6 bases short, with 11 bases between. The CDR3 totals 13 residues. CDR1 and CDR2 (germline): SGHVS, FNYEAQ.

The chain joins TRBV5-6 to TRBJ1-6; D possibly corresponds to TRBD1 (6 bases). This CDR3 comprises 16 residues. V was cut by 0 bases and J by 8 bases, with 15 bases left in between. Per the germline V gene, CDR1 is SGHDT and CDR2 is YYEEEE. CDR3 sequence: CASSLGGHPLYSPLHF. The CDR3 DNA is TGTGCCAGCAGCTTGGGGGGACACCCCCTCTATTCACCCCTCCACTTT.

V gene TRBV2 combines with J gene TRBJ1-2; 10 bases are shared with TRBD1. The J segment lost 4 bases and the V segment lost 5 bases, leaving 7 bases of the junction unmatched. In germline, CDR1 is SNHLY, CDR2 FYNNEI. This CDR3 spans 15 amino acids. The CDR3 spells CASSLSRDRGYGYTF. DNA for the CDR3: TGTGCCAGCAGTCTTTCCCGGGACAGGGGCTATGGCTACACCTTC.